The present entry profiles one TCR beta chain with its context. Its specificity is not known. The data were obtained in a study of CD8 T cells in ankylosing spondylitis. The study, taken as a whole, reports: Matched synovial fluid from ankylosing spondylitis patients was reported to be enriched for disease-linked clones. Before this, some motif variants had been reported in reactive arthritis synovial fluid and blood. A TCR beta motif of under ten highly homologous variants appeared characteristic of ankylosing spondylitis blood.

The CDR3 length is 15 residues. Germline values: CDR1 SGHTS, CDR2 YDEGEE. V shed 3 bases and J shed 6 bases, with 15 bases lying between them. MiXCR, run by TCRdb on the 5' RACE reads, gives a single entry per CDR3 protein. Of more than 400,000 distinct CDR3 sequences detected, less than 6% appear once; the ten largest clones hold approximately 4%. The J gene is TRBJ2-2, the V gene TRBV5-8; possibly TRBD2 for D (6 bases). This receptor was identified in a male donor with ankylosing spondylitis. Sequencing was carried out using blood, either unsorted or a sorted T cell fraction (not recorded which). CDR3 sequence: CASSWRREVPGELFF. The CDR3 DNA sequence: TGTGCCAGCAGCTGGAGGAGGGAGGTACCCGGGGAGCTGTTTTTT.